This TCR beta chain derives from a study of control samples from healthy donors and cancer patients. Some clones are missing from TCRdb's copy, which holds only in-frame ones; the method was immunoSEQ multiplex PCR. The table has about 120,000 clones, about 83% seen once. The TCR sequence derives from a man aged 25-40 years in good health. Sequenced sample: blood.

CDR3 DNA sequence: TGTGCCAGCAGGATTCTAGGGGGGAATGAGCAGTTCTTC. Amino acid sequence: CASRILGGNEQFF. The J gene is TRBJ2-1, the V gene TRBV6-5; D possibly matches TRBD1 or TRBD2 (6 bases each). The CDR3 consists of 13 residues. Trimming removed 6 bases at V and 7 bases at J, with 13 bases between. Germline V lookup: CDR1 MNHEY, CDR2 SVGAGI.